This TCR beta chain was sequenced during a study of T cell responses to AZD1222 COVID-19 vaccine. Background on the study: Analyses pooled second doses at about 4 or about 12 weeks. Study results and caveats: Breadth and depth of Spike-specific TCRs rose after two AZD1222 doses. With dominance at 160-218 and 743-854, vaccine-associated CD4 TCRs spanned spike. Only a handful of AZD1222 recipients tested seropositive at baseline.

Sequencing used immunoSEQ multiplex PCR; TCRdb keeps in-frame clones, though not all of them. The repertoire holds about 100,000 clones, with roughly 85% as singletons. V was pared by 2 bases and J by 8 bases, with 11 bases between. Germline assignment: CDR1 SGDLS and CDR2 YYNGEE. The CDR3 extends over 14 amino acids. Points on this clone: Its antigen remains unidentified.

This chain uses TRBV9 with TRBJ1-6; D is possibly TRBD1 (5 bases). This receptor was obtained from an adult in good health. The source was peripheral blood, collected on day 0 of AZD1222 vaccination. The CDR3 DNA reads TGTGCCAGCAGCGTTGAACGGGGGGATTCACCCCTCCACTTT. It specifies CASSVERGDSPLHF.